The 26 T cell receptor beta chains reported below all come from one sample, sequenced in a study of patients and donors after allogeneic stem cell transplantation. TCRdb reanalysed the RT-PCR reads using MiXCR and keeps one entry per CDR3 protein. There are around 200,000 distinct CDR3 sequences in the sample; about 38% occur only once, and roughly 10% lies in the top ten. Sequencing was performed on blood, either unsorted or a sorted T cell fraction (not recorded which). Receptors originate from a human donor who was either an allogeneic HSCT recipient or a stem cell or donor lymphocyte infusion donor (not recorded which). It is not recorded whose cells these are; they may come from a transplant donor.

The chain couples TRBV3-1 to TRBJ2-1, with no clear D. This CDR3 spans 12 amino acids. Germline-derived CDR1 and CDR2 are LGHDT and YNNKEL (reference sequence). V dropped 4 bases and J dropped 5 bases, with 6 bases sitting between them. CDR3 nucleotides: TGTGCCAGCAGCCTCCGAGACAATGAGCAGTTCTTC. Protein product: CASSLRDNEQFF.

The chain carries TRBV5-1 and TRBJ1-6; the D gene is possibly TRBD1 (6 bases). V lost 0 bases and J 8 bases, leaving 15 bases between the germline ends. This CDR3 has 16 amino acids. Germline loops: CDR1 SGHRS, CDR2 YFSETQ. The CDR3 DNA sequence: TGCGCCAGCAGCTTGGCCCAGGACAGACGAGATTCACCCCTCCACTTT. Residues: CASSLAQDRRDSPLHF.

The chain has TRBV5-5 and TRBJ1-2, with 8 bases that match TRBD1. From germline, CDR1 is SGHKS and CDR2 YYEKEE (reference sequence). This CDR3 contains 16 residues. The J segment lost 4 bases and the V segment lost 4 bases, leaving 12 bases of the junction unmatched. CDR3 in amino acids: CASSLPTGVEAYGYTF. The CDR3 DNA reads as TGTGCCAGCAGCCTCCCGACAGGGGTCGAGGCCTATGGCTACACCTTC.

The gene calls are TRBV6-2 or TRBV6-3 and TRBJ1-4; 7 positions match TRBD1. The germline CDR1 and CDR2 sequences are MNHEY and SVGEGT. V lost 6 bases and J lost 0; bases outside the gene matches: 10. The CDR3 extends over 17 amino acids. CDR3 sequence reads: CASSAGDRVATNEKLFF. The CDR3 nucleotides are TGTGCCAGCAGCGCCGGAGACAGGGTGGCAACTAATGAAAAACTGTTTTTT.

The CDR3 DNA is TGCAGCGTTGAAGGCCGGGGTTCCTACGAGCAGTACTTC. Translating gives CSVEGRGSYEQYF. V and J are TRBV29-1 and TRBJ2-7; D possibly corresponds to TRBD2 (5 bases). V dropped 1 base and J dropped 1 base, with 8 bases sitting between them. Per germline, CDR1 SQVTM and CDR2 ANQGSEA. The CDR3 length is 13 residues.

The rearrangement uses TRBV7-2 and TRBJ1-4; no firm D call. V gave up 4 bases and J gave up 3 bases, with 12 bases separating them. The CDR3 totals 15 residues. The V gene's germline CDR1 is SGHTA and CDR2 FQGNSA. In DNA, the CDR3 is TGTGCCAGCAGCTCCGCGCCCCGGGCTAATGAAAAACTGTTTTTT. It yields the protein CASSSAPRANEKLFF.

This clonotype has a handful of counts. DNA of the CDR3: TGTGCCAGCAGCCAGAGAAGTTGGGACACTGAAGCTTTCTTT. Amino acid sequence: CASSQRSWDTEAFF. This rearrangement joins TRBV14 to TRBJ1-1; D remains ambiguous. The length of the CDR3 is 14 residues. CDR1 and CDR2 from the germline V gene are SGHDN and FVKESK. V shed 3 bases and J shed 3 bases, with 11 bases lying between them.

This clonotype was detected a few times. V and J are TRBV4-1 and TRBJ1-1; no clear D gene. Germline-derived CDR1 and CDR2 are MGHRA and YSYEKL. V was pared by 3 bases and J by 1 base, with 12 bases between. The CDR3 sequence is 15 residues long. CDR3 region: CASSHPLEPNTEAFF. The CDR3 DNA follows: TGCGCCAGCAGCCACCCTCTAGAACCGAACACTGAAGCTTTCTTT.

The chain employs TRBV2 and TRBJ2-7; no clear D gene. V dropped 5 bases and J dropped 2 bases, with 13 bases sitting between them. The length of the CDR3 is 14 residues. Germline V gene data show CDR1 as SNHLY and CDR2 as FYNNEI. The CDR3 reads CASSYIPGAYEQYF. The CDR3 DNA sequence: TGTGCCAGCAGTTACATTCCTGGAGCCTACGAGCAGTACTTC. The complete variable domain, with remaining parts taken from reference TRBV2 and TRBJ2-7, reads EPEVTQTPSHQVTQMGQEVILRCVPISNHLYFYWYRQILGQKVEFLVSFYNNEISEKSEIFDDQFSVERPDGSNFTLKIRSTKLEDSAMYFCASSYIPGAYEQYFGPGTRLTVT.

The V call is TRBV7-9, the J call TRBJ1-1; maybe TRBD1 (6 bases). Looked up from germline, CDR1 is SEHNR and CDR2 is FQNEAQ (reference sequence). V dropped 2 bases and J dropped 1 base, with 11 bases sitting between them. The CDR3 covers 15 residues. The CDR3: CASSLFRTANTEAFF. Here the CDR3 DNA reads TGTGCCAGCAGCTTATTCCGGACAGCGAACACTGAAGCTTTCTTT.

This clonotype showed up just a few times. This rearrangement joins TRBV6-5 to TRBJ1-5, with TRBD1 as a possible D gene (5 bases). Trimming took off 6 bases at V and 5 bases at J, with 14 bases between the two ends. In germline, CDR1 is MNHEY, CDR2 SVGAGI. This CDR3 has 14 amino acids. The CDR3, as DNA: TGTGCCAGCAGCCGCCGACGGGGGGATCAGCCCCAGCATTTT. It encodes CASSRRRGDQPQHF.

The gene calls are TRBV18 and TRBJ1-2, with D hard to call. The germline gives CDR1 KGHSH, CDR2 LQKENI. This CDR3 comprises 15 residues. Trimming removed 0 bases at V and 4 bases at J, with 12 bases between. The DNA for the CDR3 is TGTGCCAGCTCACCACCGACCGGGGATCCCTATGGCTACACCTTC. It specifies CASSPPTGDPYGYTF. Full variable domain (remainder filled in from reference TRBV18 and TRBJ1-2): NAGVMQNPRHLVRRRGQEARLRCSPMKGHSHVYWYRQLPEEGLKFMVYLQKENIIDESGMPKERFSAEFPKEGPSILRIQQVVRGDSAAYFCASSPPTGDPYGYTFGSGTRLTVV.

The rearrangement joins TRBV20-1 to TRBJ1-1, with D perhaps TRBD1 (5 bases). Germline CDR1 is DFQATT and CDR2 is SNEGSKA (reference sequence). V was clipped by 4 bases and J by 0 bases, with 12 bases between them. This CDR3 comprises 14 residues. CDR3 in amino acids: CSATAGFLNTEAFF. CDR3 nucleotides: TGCAGTGCTACGGCAGGGTTTCTGAACACTGAAGCTTTCTTT.

The gene calls are TRBV20-1 and TRBJ1-2; D remains unclear. This CDR3 has 12 residues. The V and J ends lost 0 bases and 9 bases respectively, with 11 bases between them. CDR1 and CDR2 (germline): DFQATT, SNEGSKA (reference sequence). The CDR3, as DNA: TGCAGTGCTAGAGAACGGGGAGATCGCTACACCTTC. This codes for CSARERGDRYTF.

V is TRBV4-2 and J is TRBJ2-3; D remains unclear. CDR3 length: 13 residues. V was cut by 2 bases and J by 3 bases, with 6 bases left in between. The germline gives CDR1 LGHNA, CDR2 YNFKEQ. CDR3 sequence reads: CASSQPRTDTQYF. CDR3 coding DNA: TGTGCCAGCAGCCAACCCCGGACAGATACGCAGTATTTT.

This clonotype was counted only a few times. This rearrangement joins TRBV12-3 or TRBV12-4 to TRBJ1-3; D is ambiguous. There are 15 residues in the CDR3. Between the trimmed V and J ends, which lost 8 bases and 4 bases, there was a span of 18 bases. The chain's CDR3 is CASLGIAGRGNTIYF. CDR3 bases: TGTGCCAGCTTGGGTATTGCCGGCAGGGGAAACACCATATATTTT.

This clonotype has just a few counts. The V gene is TRBV9, the J gene TRBJ1-1; D remains ambiguous. This CDR3 has 15 residues. With 0 bases removed from V and 0 bases from J, the gap between germline ends came to 9 bases. The germline gives CDR1 SGDLS, CDR2 YYNGEE. For the CDR3, the DNA is TGTGCCAGCAGCGTAGAGGCTTACTTGAACACTGAAGCTTTCTTT. Encoded protein: CASSVEAYLNTEAFF.

V and J are TRBV4-3 and TRBJ1-1; D might be TRBD1 (5 bases). Germline CDR1 reads LGHNA; CDR2 reads YSLEER. This CDR3 has 15 residues. V lost 0 bases, J lost 2 bases, and 10 bases lay in between. This chain's CDR3 is CASSQDRGQNTEAFF. For the CDR3, the DNA is TGCGCCAGCAGCCAAGATCGCGGACAAAACACTGAAGCTTTCTTT.

The chain links TRBV13 to TRBJ2-3; TRBD2 agrees at 11 bases. V lost 5 bases to trimming and J lost 2 bases; unmatched junction nucleotides: 6. The germline V gene encodes CDR1 PRHDT and CDR2 FYEKMQ (reference sequence). The CDR3 extends over 16 amino acids. The CDR3 here is CASSAGTSGLTDTQYF. As DNA, the CDR3 is TGTGCCAGCAGCGCCGGGACTAGCGGCCTCACAGATACGCAGTATTTT.

This chain joins TRBV11-2 and TRBJ2-3; 12 bases map to TRBD2. Germline CDR1 SGHAT, CDR2 FQNNGV. The CDR3 has 16 residues. Germline trimming cut 3 bases from V and 4 bases from J; bases unmatched to any gene: 5. CDR3 region: CASSFLLAGGADTQYF. The CDR3 DNA follows: TGTGCCAGCAGCTTCCTCCTAGCGGGGGGGGCAGATACGCAGTATTTT.

The chain joins TRBV20-1 to TRBJ2-3; D ambiguous. Trimming removed 2 bases at V and 3 bases at J, with 9 bases between. Germline loops: CDR1 DFQATT, CDR2 SNEGSKA (reference sequence). This CDR3 comprises 13 residues. The CDR3 protein is CSARMVLTDTQYF. In DNA, the CDR3 is TGCAGTGCTAGAATGGTCTTGACAGATACGCAGTATTTT.

The V and J genes are TRBV20-1 and TRBJ1-5; 9 positions match TRBD1. The junction had 11 bases not matched to a gene; V was cut back by 5 bases and J by 6 bases. The germline V gene encodes CDR1 DFQATT and CDR2 SNEGSKA (reference sequence). CDR3 length: 15 residues. The CDR3 region has the DNA TGCAGTGCTGAGCCCCGGGACAGGGAGCCTCAGCCCCAGCATTTT. This gives the protein CSAEPRDREPQPQHF.

V usage is TRBV4-1 and J usage is TRBJ2-3; D is possibly TRBD1 or TRBD2 (6 bases each). Germline lookup yields CDR1 MGHRA and CDR2 YSYEKL. The CDR3 extends over 15 amino acids. The germline V and J ends were trimmed by 5 bases and 2 bases, with 14 bases remaining between them. CDR3 sequence: CASSWGAGVTDTQYF. CDR3 nucleotides: TGCGCCAGCAGCTGGGGGGCCGGAGTCACAGATACGCAGTATTTT.

At least ten counts were recorded for this clonotype. V is TRBV7-3 and J is TRBJ1-1; no clear D gene. The CDR3 consists of 13 residues. CDR1 and CDR2 (germline): SGHTA, FQGTGA. Trimming shortened V by 5 bases and J by 2 bases, and 9 bases separated the two germline ends. The CDR3 is CASSQQPNTEAFF. DNA of the CDR3: TGTGCCAGCAGCCAACAGCCAAACACTGAAGCTTTCTTT.

This clonotype showed up just a few times. The chain links TRBV2 to TRBJ1-5; no reliable D call. The V gene lost 4 bases and the J gene lost 9 bases, with 10 bases spanning the gap. Germline CDR1 and CDR2: SNHLY and FYNNEI. This CDR3 is 12 amino acids long. The CDR3 is CASSALRGPQHF. DNA for the CDR3: TGTGCCAGCAGTGCTCTTCGGGGGCCCCAGCATTTT.

This rearrangement joins TRBV12-3 or TRBV12-4 to TRBJ1-6; a possible D gene is TRBD1 (5 bases). The CDR3 is made up of 14 amino acids. V was pared by 5 bases and J by 8 bases, with 13 bases between. CDR3 protein: CASSRRGEDSPLHF. The DNA of the CDR3 is TGTGCCAGCAGTCGTAGGGGAGAGGATTCACCCCTCCACTTT.